The T cell receptor beta chain described here comes from a study of lymphopenia after photon versus proton radiotherapy. Study-level findings and limits: After the lymphocyte nadir, photon-treated repertoires showed oligoclonal expansion, especially of CD8+ Temra cells. In patients who died, overall survival fell as post-nadir TCR diversity dropped more.

Germline loops: CDR1 SGHNT, CDR2 YYREEE (reference sequence). V lost 0 bases and J lost 6, with 15 bases in between. There are 15 residues in the CDR3. TCRdb's copy holds only in-frame clones and misses some; the assay was immunoSEQ multiplex PCR. This table has tens of thousands of clones, approximately 83% appearing once. Details on this clone: No antigen is known for it.

Here the sequenced sample was peripheral blood, taken from a patient treated with photon-based radiotherapy. This sequence originates from a man aged 35 to 55 with gastric cancer. This chain links TRBV5-4 with TRBJ1-2, with D uncertain. The CDR3 region has the DNA TGTGCCAGCAGCTTGGCGGGGAGTGGGCTGGATGGCTACACCTTC. Translated, it gives CASSLAGSGLDGYTF. Using reference TRBV5-4 and TRBJ1-2 for the parts outside the CDR3, the full variable domain is ETGVTQSPTHLIKTRGQQVTLRCSSQSGHNTVSWYQQALGQGPQFIFQYYREEENGRGNFPPRFSGLQFPNYSSELNVNALELDDSALYLCASSLAGSGLDGYTFGSGTRLTVV.